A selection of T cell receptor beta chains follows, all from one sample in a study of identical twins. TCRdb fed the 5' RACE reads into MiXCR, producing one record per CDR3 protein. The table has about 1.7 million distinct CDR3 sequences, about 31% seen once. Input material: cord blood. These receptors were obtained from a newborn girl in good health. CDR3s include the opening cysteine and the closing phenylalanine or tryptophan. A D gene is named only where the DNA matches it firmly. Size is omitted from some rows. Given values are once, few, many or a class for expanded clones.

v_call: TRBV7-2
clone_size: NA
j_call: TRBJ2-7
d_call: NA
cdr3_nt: TGTGCCAGCAGCGTAGTCTCTAGTGGGGTGCAGTACTTC
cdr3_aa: CASSVVSSGVQYF

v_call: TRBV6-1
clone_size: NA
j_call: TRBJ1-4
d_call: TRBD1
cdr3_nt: TGTGCCAGCAGTCTGACAGGGGGCGCTTTGGAAAAACTGTTTTTT
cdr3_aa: CASSLTGGALEKLFF

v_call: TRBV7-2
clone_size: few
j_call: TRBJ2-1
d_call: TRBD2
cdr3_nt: TGTGCCAGCAGCGTTATCGCTAGCGGGATTGAGCAGTTCTTC
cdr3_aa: CASSVIASGIEQFF

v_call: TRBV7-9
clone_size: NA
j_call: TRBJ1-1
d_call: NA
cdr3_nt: TGTGCCAGCAGCTTAGACGAGGGAATTTTGACTGAAGCTTTCTTT
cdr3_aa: CASSLDEGILTEAFF

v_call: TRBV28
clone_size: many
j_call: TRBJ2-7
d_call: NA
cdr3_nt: TGTGCCAGCAGTTATGGGACAAGGATCTCCTACGAGCAGTACTTC
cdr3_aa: CASSYGTRISYEQYF

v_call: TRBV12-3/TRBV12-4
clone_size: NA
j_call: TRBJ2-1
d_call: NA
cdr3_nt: TGTGCCAGCAGTTCCACTCGGGGTCCGAGAATACACAATGAGCAGTTCTTC
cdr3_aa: CASSSTRGPRIHNEQFF

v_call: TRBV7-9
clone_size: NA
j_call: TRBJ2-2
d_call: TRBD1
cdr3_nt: TGTGCCAGCAGTCTTCTCACAGGGGGCCGCACCGGGGAGCTGTTTTTT
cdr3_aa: CASSLLTGGRTGELFF

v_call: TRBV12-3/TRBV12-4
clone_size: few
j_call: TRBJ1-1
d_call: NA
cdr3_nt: TGTGCCAGCAGTTTCTACAGGGACACTGAAGCTTTCTTT
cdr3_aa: CASSFYRDTEAFF

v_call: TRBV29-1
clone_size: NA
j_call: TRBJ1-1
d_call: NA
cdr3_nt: TGCTCGGGAAGGGACACTGAAGCTTTCTTT
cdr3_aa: CSGRDTEAFF

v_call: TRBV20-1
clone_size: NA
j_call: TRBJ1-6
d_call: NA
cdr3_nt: TGCAGTGCTAACTCCGGGAATAGATCACCCCTCCACTTT
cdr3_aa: CSANSGNRSPLHF

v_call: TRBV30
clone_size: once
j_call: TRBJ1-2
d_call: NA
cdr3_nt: TGTGCCTGGAGTAAGGGAGGGGGCTATGGCTACACCTTC
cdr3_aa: CAWSKGGGYGYTF

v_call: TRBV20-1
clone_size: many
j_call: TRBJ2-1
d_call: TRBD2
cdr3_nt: TGCAGTGCTAGGCGACTAGCGGGAGTTAATGAGCAGTTCTTC
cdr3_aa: CSARRLAGVNEQFF

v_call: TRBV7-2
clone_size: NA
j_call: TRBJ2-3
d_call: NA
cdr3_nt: TGTGCCAGCAGCTTAGCAGCGGGTGCCACAGATACGCAGTATTTT
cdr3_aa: CASSLAAGATDTQYF

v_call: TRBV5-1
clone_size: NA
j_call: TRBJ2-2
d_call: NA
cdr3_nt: TGCGCCAGCAGCTTACTCTCCGGGAGTACCACCGGGGAGCTGTTTTTT
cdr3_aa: CASSLLSGSTTGELFF

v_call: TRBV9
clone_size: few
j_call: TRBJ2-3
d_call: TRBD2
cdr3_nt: TGTGCCAGCAGCCCCGGGGGACTAGGACGCACAGATACGCAGTATTTT
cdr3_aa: CASSPGGLGRTDTQYF

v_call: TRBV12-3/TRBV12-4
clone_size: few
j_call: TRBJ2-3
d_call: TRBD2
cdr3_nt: TGTGCCAGCAGTAGTACTAGCGCAAGCACAGATACGCAGTATTTT
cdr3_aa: CASSSTSASTDTQYF

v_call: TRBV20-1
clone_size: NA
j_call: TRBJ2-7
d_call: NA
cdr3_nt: TGCAGTGCTAGTAGCGAGCAGTACTTC
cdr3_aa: CSASSEQYF

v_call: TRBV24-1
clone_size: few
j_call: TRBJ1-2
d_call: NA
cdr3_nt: TGTGCCACCAGTGATTTTAACGGGCGCTACACCTTC
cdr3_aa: CATSDFNGRYTF

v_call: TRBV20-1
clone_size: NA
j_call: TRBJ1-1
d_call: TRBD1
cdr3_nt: TGCAGTGCTAGTTCCCCCGACAGGGGCAAGGGAGCTTTCTTT
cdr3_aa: CSASSPDRGKGAFF

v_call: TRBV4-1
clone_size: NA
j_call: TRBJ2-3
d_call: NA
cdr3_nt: TGCGCCAGCAGCCATTGGCCAGCTCAACGCACAGATACGCAGTATTTT
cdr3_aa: CASSHWPAQRTDTQYF

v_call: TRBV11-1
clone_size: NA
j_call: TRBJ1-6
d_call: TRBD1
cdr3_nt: TGTGCCAGCAGCGACCGGGACAGGGTTGTTCGGGGTAATTCACCCCTCCACTTT
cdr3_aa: CASSDRDRVVRGNSPLHF

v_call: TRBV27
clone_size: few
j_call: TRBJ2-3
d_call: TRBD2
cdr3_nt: TGTGCCAGCAGTTTCCCAGCGGGGGGGCCTGGAGATACGCAGTATTTT
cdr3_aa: CASSFPAGGPGDTQYF

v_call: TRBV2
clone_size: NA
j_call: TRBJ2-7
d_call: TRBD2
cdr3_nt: TGTGCCAGCCATTTAGGGACTAGCGGTGGCCACGAGCAGTACTTC
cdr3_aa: CASHLGTSGGHEQYF

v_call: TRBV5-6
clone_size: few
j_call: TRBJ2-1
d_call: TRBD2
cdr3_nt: TGTGCCAGCAGCTTGGGCCTAGCGGGTTGGAGCGATGAGCAGTTCTTC
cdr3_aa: CASSLGLAGWSDEQFF

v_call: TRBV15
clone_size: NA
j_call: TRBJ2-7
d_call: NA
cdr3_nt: TGTGCCACCAGCAAGGAGAAGGGAACCTACGAGCAGTACTTC
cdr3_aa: CATSKEKGTYEQYF

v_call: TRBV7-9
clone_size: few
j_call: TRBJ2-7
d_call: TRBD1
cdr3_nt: TGTGCCAGCAGTCTTCCTGACAGGGAATGGGACTACGAGCAGTACTTC
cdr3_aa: CASSLPDREWDYEQYF

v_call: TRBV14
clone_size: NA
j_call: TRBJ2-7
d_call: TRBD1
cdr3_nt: TGTGCCAGCAGCCAAGTCGGGACAGGGCCCTACGAGCAGTACTTC
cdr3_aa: CASSQVGTGPYEQYF

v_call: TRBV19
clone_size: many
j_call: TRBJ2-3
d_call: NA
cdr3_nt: TGTGCCAGCAGCATTTCGGATACGCAGTATTTT
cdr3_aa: CASSISDTQYF

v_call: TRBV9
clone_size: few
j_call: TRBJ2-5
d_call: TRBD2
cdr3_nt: TGTGCCAGCAGCACCGGGACTAGCGGGAGGGCCAGGGGAGAGACCCAGTACTTC
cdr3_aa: CASSTGTSGRARGETQYF

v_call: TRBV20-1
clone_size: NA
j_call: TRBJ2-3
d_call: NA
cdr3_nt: TGCAGTCCCTTCCAAGGCGGGAGCACAGATACGCAGTATTTT
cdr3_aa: CSPFQGGSTDTQYF

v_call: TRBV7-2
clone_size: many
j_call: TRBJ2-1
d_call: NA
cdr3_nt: TGTGCCAGCAGCTTAGATTGGGGGTCCTACAATGAGCAGTTCTTC
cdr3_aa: CASSLDWGSYNEQFF

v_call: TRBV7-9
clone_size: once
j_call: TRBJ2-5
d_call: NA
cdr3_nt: TGTGCCAGCAGCTCATATACTCGGGGGACCCAGTACTTC
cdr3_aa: CASSSYTRGTQYF

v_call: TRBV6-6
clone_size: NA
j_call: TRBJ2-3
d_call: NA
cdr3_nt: TGTGCCAGCAGTATCGGGAACGTTATAACAGATACGCAGTATTTT
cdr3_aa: CASSIGNVITDTQYF

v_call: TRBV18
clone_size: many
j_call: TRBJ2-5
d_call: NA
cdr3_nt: TGTGCCAGCTCACCAAAAGAGACCCAGTACTTC
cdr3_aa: CASSPKETQYF

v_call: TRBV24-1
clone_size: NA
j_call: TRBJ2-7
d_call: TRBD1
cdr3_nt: TGTGCCACCAGTCCAAGACGGGACAGGGGTTGCGGGCAGTACTTC
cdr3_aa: CATSPRRDRGCGQYF

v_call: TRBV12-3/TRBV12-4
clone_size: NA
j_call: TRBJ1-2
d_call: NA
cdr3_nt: TGTGCCAGCAGTTTAGCCCGCAACTATAGCTACACCTTC
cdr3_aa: CASSLARNYSYTF

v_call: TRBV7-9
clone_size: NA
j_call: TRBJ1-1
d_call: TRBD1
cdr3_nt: TGTGCCAGCAGCTTATACGGACAGGGCATGAACACTGAAGCTTTCTTT
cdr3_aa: CASSLYGQGMNTEAFF

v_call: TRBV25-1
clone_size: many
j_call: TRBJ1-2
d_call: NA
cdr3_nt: TGTGCCAGCAGTGGCGGACAGTCTTATGGCTACACCTTC
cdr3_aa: CASSGGQSYGYTF

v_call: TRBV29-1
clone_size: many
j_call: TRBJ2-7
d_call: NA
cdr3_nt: TGCAGCGTTGAGTTACAGGACTCCTACGAGCAGTACTTC
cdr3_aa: CSVELQDSYEQYF

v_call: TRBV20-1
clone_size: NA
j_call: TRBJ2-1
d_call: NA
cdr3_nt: TGCAGTGCTTCTCACCCTTCCGGGACCGGAGCCCAGTTCTTC
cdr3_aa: CSASHPSGTGAQFF

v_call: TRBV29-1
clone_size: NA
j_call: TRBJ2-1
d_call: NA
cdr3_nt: TGCAGCGTTGAAATGTTTGGGACCCTTCGCTACAATGAGCAGTTCTTC
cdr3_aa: CSVEMFGTLRYNEQFF

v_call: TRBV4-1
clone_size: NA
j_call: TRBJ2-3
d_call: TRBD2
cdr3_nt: TGCGCCAGCAGCCCGGGACTAGTCCTGGTAGCGCAGTATTTT
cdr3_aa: CASSPGLVLVAQYF

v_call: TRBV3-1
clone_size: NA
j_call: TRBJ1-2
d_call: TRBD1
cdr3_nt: TGTGCCAGCAGCCTTAGGACAGGGGGCGCAAACTATGGCTACACCTTC
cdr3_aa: CASSLRTGGANYGYTF

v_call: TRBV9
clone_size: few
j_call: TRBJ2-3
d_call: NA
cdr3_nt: TGTGCCAGCAGCGTAGGGTCTACCCTCACAGATACGCAGTATTTT
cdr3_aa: CASSVGSTLTDTQYF

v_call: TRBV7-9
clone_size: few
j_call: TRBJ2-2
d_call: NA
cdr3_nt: TGTGCCAGCAGCTTAGGAGCGGGGAACACCGGGGAGCTGTTTTTT
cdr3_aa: CASSLGAGNTGELFF

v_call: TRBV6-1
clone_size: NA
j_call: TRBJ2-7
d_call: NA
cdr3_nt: TGTGCCAGCAGATCTCAAGACTACTCCTCCTACGAGCAGTACTTC
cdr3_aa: CASRSQDYSSYEQYF

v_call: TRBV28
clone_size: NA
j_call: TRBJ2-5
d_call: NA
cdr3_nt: TGTGCCAGCAGTTTAACGGCCTCGGGGGAGCAGTACTTC
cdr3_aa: CASSLTASGEQYF